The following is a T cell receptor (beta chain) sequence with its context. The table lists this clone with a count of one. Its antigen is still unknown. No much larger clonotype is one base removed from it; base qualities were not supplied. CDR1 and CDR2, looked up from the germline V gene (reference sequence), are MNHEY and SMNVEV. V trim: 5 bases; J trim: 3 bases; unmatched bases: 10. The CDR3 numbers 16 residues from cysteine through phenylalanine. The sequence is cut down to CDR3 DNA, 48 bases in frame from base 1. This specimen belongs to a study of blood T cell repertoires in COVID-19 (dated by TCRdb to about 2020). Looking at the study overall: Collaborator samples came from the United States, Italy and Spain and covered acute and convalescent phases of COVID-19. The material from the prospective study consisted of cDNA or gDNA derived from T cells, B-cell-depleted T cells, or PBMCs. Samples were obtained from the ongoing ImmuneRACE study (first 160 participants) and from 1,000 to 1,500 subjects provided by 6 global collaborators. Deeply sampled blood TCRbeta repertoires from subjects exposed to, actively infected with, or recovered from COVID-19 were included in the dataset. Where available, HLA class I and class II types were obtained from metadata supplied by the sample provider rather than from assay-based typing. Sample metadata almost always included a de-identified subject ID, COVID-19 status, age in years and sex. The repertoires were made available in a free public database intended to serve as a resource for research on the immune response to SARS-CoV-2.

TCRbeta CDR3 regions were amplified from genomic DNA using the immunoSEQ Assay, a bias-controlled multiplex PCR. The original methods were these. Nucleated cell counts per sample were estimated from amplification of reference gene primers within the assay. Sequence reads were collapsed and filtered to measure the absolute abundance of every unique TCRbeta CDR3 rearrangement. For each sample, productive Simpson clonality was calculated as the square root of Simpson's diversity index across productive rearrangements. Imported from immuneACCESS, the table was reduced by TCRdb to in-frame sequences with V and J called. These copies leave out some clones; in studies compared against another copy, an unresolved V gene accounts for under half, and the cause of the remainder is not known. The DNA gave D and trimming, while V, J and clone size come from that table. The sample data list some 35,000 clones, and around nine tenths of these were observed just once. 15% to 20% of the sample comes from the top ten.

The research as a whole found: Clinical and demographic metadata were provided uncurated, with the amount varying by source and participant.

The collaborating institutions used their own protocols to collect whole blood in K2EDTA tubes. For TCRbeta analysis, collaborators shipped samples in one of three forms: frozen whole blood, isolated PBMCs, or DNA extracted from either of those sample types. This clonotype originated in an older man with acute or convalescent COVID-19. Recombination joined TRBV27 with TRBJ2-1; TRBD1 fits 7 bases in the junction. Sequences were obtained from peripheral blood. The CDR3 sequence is CASSISTGTIYNEQFF. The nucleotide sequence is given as TGTGCCAGCAGTATTTCGACAGGGACCATCTACAATGAGCAGTTCTTC.